These 25 T cell receptor beta chains were sequenced from one sample in a study of blood T cell repertoires in COVID-19. Sequenced by immunoSEQ multiplex PCR; TCRdb stores in-frame clones only, minus some. This table holds some 9,200 clones, 91% found once. The specimen sequenced was peripheral blood. The receptors stem from a woman aged 45-65 years with active COVID-19.

The chain combines TRBV6-5 with TRBJ1-1; TRBD1 matches 7 bases. V was clipped by 4 bases and J by 5 bases; unmatched bases: 7. The CDR3 runs 14 residues. The germline CDR1 and CDR2 sequences are MNHEY and SVGAGI. The CDR3 DNA follows: TGTGCCAGCAGTTGGGACAGTGTGGGTACTGAAGCTTTCTTT. Protein sequence: CASSWDSVGTEAFF.

This chain joins TRBV11-3 and TRBJ2-1, with D perhaps matching TRBD2 (7 bases). V dropped 3 bases and J dropped 6 bases, with 9 bases sitting between them. Germline CDR1 and CDR2: SGHNT and YENEEA. CDR3 size: 13 residues. The CDR3 sequence is CASSLGGGNEQFF. The CDR3 bases are TGTGCCAGCAGCTTGGGAGGGGGCAATGAGCAGTTCTTC. Complete variable domain (other parts from reference TRBV11-3 and TRBJ2-1): EAGVVQSPRYKIIEKKQPVAFWCNPISGHNTLYWYLQNLGQGPELLIRYENEEAVDDSQLPKDRFSAERLKGVDSTLKIQPAELGDSAVYLCASSLGGGNEQFFGPGTRLTVL.

The chain is built from TRBV28 and TRBJ2-7, with TRBD2 identical over 7 bases. The V and J ends lost 5 bases and 4 bases, in that order; junction bases with no gene match: 8. There are 14 residues in the CDR3. Looked up from germline, CDR1 is MDHEN and CDR2 is SYDVKM. The CDR3 spells CASSPTGGGYEQYF. The CDR3 DNA reads TGTGCCAGCAGTCCCACGGGGGGAGGGTACGAGCAGTACTTC.

This chain connects TRBV19 to TRBJ2-2; TRBD1 might be the D (6 bases). Trimming left V 3 bases short and J 3 bases short, with 11 bases between. The CDR3 has 15 residues. Germline CDR1 is LNHDA and CDR2 is SQIVND (reference sequence). The CDR3 DNA sequence: TGTGCCAGTAGTATCAGGGGATGGGACACCGGGGAGCTGTTTTTT. Its translation: CASSIRGWDTGELFF.

J is TRBJ2-7 and V is TRBV12-3 or TRBV12-4; 9 nucleotides align to TRBD2. This CDR3 spans 12 amino acids. J lost 6 bases, V lost 5 bases, and 2 bases had no gene match. The CDR3 region is CASSRAGGEQYF. The DNA of the CDR3 is TGTGCCAGCAGTAGAGCGGGAGGCGAGCAGTACTTC.

V gene TRBV7-2 combines with J gene TRBJ1-2, with D possibly TRBD1 on 5 matching bases. CDR1 is SGHTA and CDR2 is FQGNSA in the germline V gene. V was pared by 5 bases and J by 3 bases, with 16 bases between. There are 15 residues in the CDR3. Here the CDR3 DNA reads TGTGCCAGCAGCATGAATTGGGGCAGGGACTATGGCTACACCTTC. The encoded protein is CASSMNWGRDYGYTF.

Comment on this clone: The sample contains more than one DNA sequence encoding this CDR3. This chain connects TRBV19 to TRBJ2-7, with TRBD1 matching 9 bases. Germline V gives CDR1 LNHDA, CDR2 SQIVND (reference sequence). With 3 bases clipped from V and 0 bases from J, the junction kept 3 bases outside the gene matches. This CDR3 is 15 amino acids long. The DNA of the CDR3 is TGTGCCAGTAGTATGGGACAGGGTCTCTCCTACGAGCAGTACTTC. It codes for CASSMGQGLSYEQYF.

V usage is TRBV5-1 and J usage is TRBJ2-1, with 14 bases aligning to TRBD2. Losses at the gene ends were 4 bases for V and 7 bases for J; bases not matched to a gene: 7. Germline V gene data show CDR1 as SGHRS and CDR2 as YFSETQ. CDR3 length equals 16 residues. This CDR3 reads CASSSTGTSGSNEQFF. The CDR3 DNA sequence: TGCGCCAGCAGCAGCACCGGGACTAGCGGGAGTAATGAGCAGTTCTTC.

The chain uses TRBV4-1 and TRBJ2-3, with TRBD1 matching 8 bases. CDR3 length: 15 amino acids. Germline-derived CDR1 and CDR2 are MGHRA and YSYEKL. Trimming took 4 bases from V and 0 from J; bases not matched to a gene: 3. This CDR3 is CASSPRTGSTDTQYF. CDR3 coding DNA: TGCGCCAGCAGCCCCCGGACAGGGAGCACAGATACGCAGTATTTT.

V and J are TRBV19 and TRBJ2-1; D call uncertain. The CDR3 is 19 amino acids. V dropped 0 bases and J dropped 2 bases, with 20 bases sitting between them. CDR1 is LNHDA, CDR2 SQIVND, per germline (reference sequence). The DNA of the CDR3 is TGTGCCAGTAGTATAGACCCCCCGGCCAGGCCCACACCCTACAATGAGCAGTTCTTC. Protein product: CASSIDPPARPTPYNEQFF.

V gene TRBV27 combines with J gene TRBJ2-2; 8 bases align to TRBD2. Per germline, CDR1 MNHEY and CDR2 SMNVEV (reference sequence). Losses at the gene ends were 1 base for V and 3 bases for J; bases not matched to a gene: 4. The CDR3 has 16 residues. CDR3 sequence (DNA): TGTGCCAGCAGTTTATTTGCGGGAGGATACACCGGGGAGCTGTTTTTT. It codes for CASSLFAGGYTGELFF.

A few counts support this clone. The rearrangement uses TRBV5-6 and TRBJ1-5, with a tentative D call TRBD1 (6 bases). V was shortened by 4 bases and J by 5 bases, with 16 bases between the two germline ends. The CDR3 has 15 residues. Germline V gene lookup returns CDR1 SGHDT and CDR2 YYEEEE. DNA for the CDR3: TGTGCCAGCAGCCGTCAGGGGAGGGTCGATCAGCCCCAGCATTTT. It specifies CASSRQGRVDQPQHF.

This clone has just a few counts. This rearrangement joins TRBV28 to TRBJ2-7; perhaps TRBD2 as D (6 bases). CDR1 and CDR2 from the germline V gene are MDHEN and SYDVKM. CDR3 length equals 14 residues. Trimming removed 2 bases at V and 2 bases at J, with 10 bases between. CDR3 protein: CASSLETSPYEQYF. CDR3 in DNA: TGTGCCAGCAGTTTAGAGACTAGTCCCTACGAGCAGTACTTC.

The chain combines TRBV19 with TRBJ1-6; D is ambiguous. Between the trimmed V and J ends, which lost 7 bases and 18 bases, there was a span of 19 bases. CDR1 LNHDA and CDR2 SQIVND come from the germline V gene (reference sequence). CDR3 length equals 12 residues. The CDR3: CASTSQAGDPHF. The CDR3 DNA follows: TGTGCCAGTACCAGTCAGGCCGGGGATCCCCACTTT.

The chain recombines TRBV3-1 (or the pseudogene TRBV3-2) with TRBJ1-4, with 7 bases fitting TRBD1. The CDR3 length is 15 residues. Trimming cost V 4 bases and J 2 bases; bases outside gene matches: 4. Germline loops: CDR1 LGHDT, CDR2 YNNKEL (reference sequence). The CDR3 sequence: CASSPSTGTNEKLFF. The DNA of the CDR3 is TGTGCCAGCAGCCCGTCGACAGGGACTAATGAAAAACTGTTTTTT.

A single count supports this clone. The CDR3 DNA is TGTGTCAGAAGCTTACAAGGACTACTCAACACCGGGGAGCTGTTTTTT. Encoded protein: CVRSLQGLLNTGELFF. V is TRBV7-5 and J is TRBJ2-2; the table assigns TRBD2, which was not confirmed against the DNA. TRBV7-5 is a recognized pseudogene. The CDR3 spans 16 residues.

V usage is TRBV12-5 and J usage is TRBJ1-5; 9 bases map to TRBD1. The CDR3 runs 14 residues. The junction had 4 bases not matched to a gene; V was cut back by 7 bases and J by 3 bases. Per germline, CDR1 LGHNT and CDR2 FRNRAP. The DNA for the CDR3 is TGTGCTAGTGCCAGGACAGGGGACAATCAGCCCCAGCATTTT. Translated: CASARTGDNQPQHF.

The chain carries TRBV27 and TRBJ2-7, with 14 bases that match TRBD2. V lost 6 bases, J lost 3 bases, and 7 bases stayed unmatched. Germline assignment: CDR1 MNHEY and CDR2 SMNVEV (reference sequence). CDR3 size: 16 residues. As DNA, the CDR3 is TGTGCCAGCAGGGATGGGACTAGCGGGAGAAACTACGAGCAGTACTTC. This encodes CASRDGTSGRNYEQYF.

The DNA of the CDR3 is TGTGCCAGCAGCTTAGCGACAGTTAAAGAGACCCAGTACTTC. This gives the protein CASSLATVKETQYF. The V and J genes are TRBV7-8 and TRBJ2-5, with a tentative D call TRBD1 (5 bases). Trimming removed 0 bases from V and 3 bases from J, with 8 bases in between. The CDR3 covers 14 residues. Germline V gene data show CDR1 as SGHVS and CDR2 as FQNEAQ.

The genes are TRBV5-1 and TRBJ2-6; 11 bases match TRBD1. This CDR3 contains 17 residues. Germline V CDR1 and CDR2: SGHRS, YFSETQ. V lost 2 bases and J lost 0; bases outside the gene matches: 1. The CDR3 is CASSLGTGGSGANVLTF. The CDR3 DNA reads as TGCGCCAGCAGCTTAGGGACAGGGGGCTCTGGGGCCAACGTCCTGACTTTC.

This chain links TRBV20-1 with TRBJ2-3; 12 nucleotides align to TRBD2. Losses at the gene ends were 3 bases for V and 3 bases for J; bases not matched to a gene: 19. The CDR3 is made up of 20 amino acids. CDR1 DFQATT and CDR2 SNEGSKA come from the germline V gene (reference sequence). The CDR3 is CSASVTRTSGEIVRTDTQYF. As DNA, the CDR3 is TGCAGTGCTAGTGTTACTAGGACTAGCGGGGAGATCGTACGGACAGATACGCAGTATTTT.

This sequence joins TRBV28 and TRBJ1-2, with 7 bases matching TRBD1. This CDR3 is 16 amino acids long. With 2 bases clipped from V and 0 bases from J, the junction kept 6 bases outside the gene matches. Germline V gene sequence: CDR1 MDHEN, CDR2 SYDVKM. The CDR3 sequence is CASSLTPGQTNYGYTF. CDR3 coding DNA: TGTGCCAGCAGTTTAACCCCGGGACAGACTAACTATGGCTACACCTTC.

This sequence joins TRBV4-1 and TRBJ1-5; D call uncertain. Germline-derived CDR1 and CDR2 are MGHRA and YSYEKL. The CDR3 is made up of 15 amino acids. Trimming took 3 bases from V and 5 from J, leaving 14 bases between them. CDR3 nucleotide sequence: TGCGCCAGCAGCCAGGGAGGTCGGGGTGATCAGCCCCAGCATTTT. Amino acid sequence: CASSQGGRGDQPQHF.

The rearrangement uses TRBV6-1 and TRBJ2-7, with D maybe TRBD1 (6 bases). CDR1 is MNHNS, CDR2 SASEGT, per germline. The CDR3 runs to 15 residues. The V end lost 1 base, the J end lost 3 bases, and 13 bases lay between the germline ends. The CDR3 spells CASSEGRGTIYEQYF. The CDR3 nucleotides are TGTGCCAGCAGTGAAGGCAGGGGAACCATCTACGAGCAGTACTTC.

This clone was observed a handful of times. This chain connects TRBV10-3 to TRBJ1-6; TRBD1 aligns across 7 bases. In germline, CDR1 is ENHRY, CDR2 SYGVKD. This CDR3 spans 15 amino acids. V shed 6 bases, J shed 7 bases, and the junction held 9 bases outside the gene matches. In DNA, the CDR3 is TGTGCCATCAGGGATAGACAGGGAAGAAATTCACCCCTCCACTTT. It translates to CAIRDRQGRNSPLHF.